These 28 T cell receptor beta chains came from one sample sequenced in a study of CD8+ T cells in alopecia areata. Extraction and reverse transcription of RNA yielded cDNA as the sequencing template. Some clones are missing from TCRdb's copy, which holds only in-frame ones; the method was immunoSEQ multiplex PCR. The sample holds 150,000 to 200,000 clones, 59% seen once. The sequences come from CD4+ T cells sorted from blood, collected at week 0. These receptor sequences come from a human donor with alopecia areata.

This clone has a handful of counts. This chain joins TRBV4-2 and TRBJ2-3; D unclear. V was cut by 0 bases and J by 4 bases, with 8 bases left in between. The CDR3 has 14 residues. The germline CDR1 and CDR2 sequences are LGHNA and YNFKEQ. The CDR3 is CASSQDRSPDTQYF. The CDR3 nucleotides read TGTGCCAGCAGCCAAGATCGAAGCCCAGATACGCAGTATTTT.

This clone was detected a few times. For the CDR3, the DNA is TGCAGCGTTGATGCGCCTGGGGCTTTCTTT. Translating gives CSVDAPGAFF. The chain uses TRBV29-1 and TRBJ1-1; no firm D call. The length of the CDR3 is 10 residues. V lost 3 bases and J lost 11, with 10 bases in between. Germline V gene lookup returns CDR1 SQVTM and CDR2 ANQGSEA. The whole variable domain, filled in from reference TRBV29-1 and TRBJ1-1, reads SAVISQKPSRDICQRGTSLTIQCQVDSQVTMMFWYRQQPGQSLTLIATANQGSEATYESGFVIDKFPISRPNLTFSTLTVSNMSPEDSSIYLCSVDAPGAFFGQGTRLTVV.

V usage is TRBV5-1 and J usage is TRBJ2-1; possibly TRBD2 for D (6 bases). CDR1 is SGHRS, CDR2 YFSETQ, per germline. V gave up 0 bases and J gave up 2 bases, with 15 bases separating them. CDR3 size: 17 residues. The CDR3 loop is CASSLAASGLTYNEQFF. As DNA, the CDR3 is TGCGCCAGCAGCTTGGCCGCGTCAGGACTAACCTACAATGAGCAGTTCTTC.

Only a few counts were recorded for this clone. The chain combines TRBV14 with TRBJ2-7, with 8 bases matching TRBD1. The CDR3 is 15 amino acids. Germline V gives CDR1 SGHDN, CDR2 FVKESK. V dropped 4 bases and J dropped 4; count of bases not matched to a gene: 9. In DNA form, the CDR3 reads TGTGCCAGCAGCCGAGAATCGGGACAGGCTTACGAGCAGTACTTC. Protein sequence: CASSRESGQAYEQYF.

The chain joins TRBV29-1 to TRBJ2-1; TRBD2 is a possible D gene (6 bases). Trimming shortened V by 6 bases and J by 4 bases, and 16 bases separated the two germline ends. CDR1 is SQVTM and CDR2 is ANQGSEA in the germline V gene. This CDR3 region has 14 residues. CDR3 coding DNA: TGCAGCGTATCCCTTCGCGGGGCGTACAATGAGCAGTTCTTC. Amino acids: CSVSLRGAYNEQFF.

V usage is TRBV10-2 and J usage is TRBJ1-6, with no clear D. CDR1 and CDR2 (germline): WSHSY, SAAADI. Trimming cost V 3 bases and J 6 bases, with 6 bases left between them. The CDR3 runs to 13 residues. CDR3 protein: CASSERINSPLHF. CDR3 in DNA: TGCGCCAGCAGTGAACGGATTAATTCACCCCTCCACTTT.

In its sample, this clone was seen once. The gene calls are TRBV19 and TRBJ2-1; a weak D match, TRBD2 (6 bases). There are 15 residues in the CDR3. Trimming stripped 7 bases from V and 2 bases from J, with 15 bases between. Germline CDR1 is LNHDA and CDR2 is SQIVND (reference sequence). CDR3 bases: TGTGCCAGTAACCCGGCGGGGAGCCCCTACAATGAGCAGTTCTTC. Translated, it gives CASNPAGSPYNEQFF.

The chain recombines TRBV29-1 with TRBJ2-1, with 8 positions matching TRBD2. Germline lookup yields CDR1 SQVTM and CDR2 ANQGSEA. Trimming cost V 4 bases and J 8 bases; bases outside gene matches: 10. The CDR3 is 14 residues long. The CDR3 nucleotides are TGCAGCGTTGTATCGGGACTAGTCAGCGATGAGCAGTTCTTC. Translating it yields CSVVSGLVSDEQFF.

Only a few counts were recorded for this clone. The CDR3 loop is CSGRQGFGTDTQYF. CDR3 DNA sequence: TGCAGCGGAAGACAGGGCTTTGGGACAGATACGCAGTATTTT. This chain joins TRBV29-1 and TRBJ2-3; 7 positions agree with TRBD1. This CDR3 is built from 14 residues. The germline V gene encodes CDR1 SQVTM and CDR2 ANQGSEA. With V trimmed by 7 bases and J by 3 bases, 10 bases remained unmatched.

Written as DNA, the CDR3 is TGTGCCAGCAGCTTACCGAAGGAAGGCCGTCCGGCTGAAGCTTTCTTT. It yields the protein CASSLPKEGRPAEAFF. The chain uses TRBV11-2 and TRBJ1-1; D uncertain. CDR1 and CDR2 from the germline V gene are SGHAT and FQNNGV. The CDR3 sequence is 16 residues long. The V end was cut by 2 bases, the J end by 6 bases, with 19 bases between. Full variable domain (remainder filled in from reference TRBV11-2 and TRBJ1-1): EAGVAQSPRYKIIEKRQSVAFWCNPISGHATLYWYQQILGQGPKLLIQFQNNGVVDDSQLPKDRFSAERLKGVDSTLKIQPAKLEDSAVYLCASSLPKEGRPAEAFFGQGTRLTVV.

In this sample, this clone turned up a few times. J is TRBJ1-5 and V is TRBV25-1; TRBD1 might be the D (5 bases). The CDR3 contains 13 residues. The germline gives CDR1 MGHDK, CDR2 SYGVNS. V lost 4 bases and J 5 bases, leaving 9 bases between the germline ends. The CDR3 loop is CASSADRDQPQHF. CDR3 DNA sequence: TGTGCCAGCAGTGCCGACAGAGATCAGCCCCAGCATTTT.

V and J are TRBV14 and TRBJ1-1; TRBD1 agrees at 7 bases. The ends lost 6 bases at V and 4 bases at J; junction bases unmatched: 11. The CDR3 has 15 amino acids. In germline, CDR1 is SGHDN, CDR2 FVKESK. CDR3 sequence: CASSRQGRTSTEAFF. CDR3 nucleotides: TGTGCCAGCAGTCGACAGGGAAGGACGAGCACTGAAGCTTTCTTT.

This chain connects TRBV25-1 to TRBJ2-5, with 9 bases lining up with TRBD1. Germline V gives CDR1 MGHDK, CDR2 SYGVNS. The V segment lost 2 bases and the J segment 5 bases; nucleotides outside the gene matches: 3. CDR3 size: 14 residues. The CDR3 DNA sequence: TGTGCCAGCAGTGAAACAGGGGGCAGGGAGACCCAGTACTTC. Protein sequence: CASSETGGRETQYF.

To note about this clone: This same CDR3 is encoded by further DNA sequences in the sample. V and J are TRBV30 and TRBJ1-1; D gene ambiguous. The CDR3 consists of 11 residues. Germline loops: CDR1 GTSNPN, CDR2 SVGIG (reference sequence). Between the trimmed V and J ends, which lost 2 bases and 3 bases, there was a span of 4 bases. In DNA form, the CDR3 reads TGTGCCTGGAGTTTGTACACTGAAGCTTTCTTT. Encoded protein: CAWSLYTEAFF.

The chain employs TRBV18 and TRBJ1-1; weak D call: TRBD1 (6 bases). The CDR3 spans 14 residues. V was clipped by 6 bases and J by 6 bases, with 17 bases between them. Germline V gene lookup returns CDR1 KGHSH and CDR2 LQKENI. The CDR3 here is CASSDLGQSSEAFF. The CDR3 DNA follows: TGTGCCAGCTCGGATCTAGGACAGTCCTCTGAAGCTTTCTTT.

This clone has just a few counts. The rearrangement links TRBV30 to TRBJ2-1, with TRBD2 as a possible D gene (6 bases). The V end lost 8 bases, the J end lost 4 bases, and 12 bases lay between the germline ends. This CDR3 comprises 12 residues. The germline V gene has CDR1 GTSNPN and CDR2 SVGIG (reference sequence). CDR3 sequence: CARDRGYNEQFF. CDR3 nucleotides: TGTGCCCGAGACCGGGGGTACAATGAGCAGTTCTTC. The full variable domain, completed using reference TRBV30 and TRBJ2-1, is SQTIHQWPATLVQPVGSPLSLECTVEGTSNPNLYWYRQAAGRGLQLLFYSVGIGQISSEVPQNLSASRPQDRQFILSSKKLLLSDSGFYLCARDRGYNEQFFGPGTRLTVL.

The chain employs TRBV9 and TRBJ2-1; 10 nucleotides match TRBD2. The ends lost 1 base at V and 8 bases at J; junction bases unmatched: 3. The CDR3 is 14 residues long. Germline V gives CDR1 SGDLS, CDR2 YYNGEE. The CDR3 reads CASSVTSGEHEQFF. The CDR3 nucleotides read TGTGCCAGCAGCGTAACTAGCGGGGAACATGAGCAGTTCTTC.

The V call is TRBV27, the J call TRBJ2-2; D is uncertain. The germline gives CDR1 MNHEY, CDR2 SMNVEV (reference sequence). This CDR3 spans 13 amino acids. Trimming removed 3 bases at V and 5 bases at J, with 7 bases between. This CDR3 reads CASSLGFTGELFF. CDR3 sequence (DNA): TGTGCCAGCAGTTTGGGGTTTACCGGGGAGCTGTTTTTT.

There are a few counts of this clone. The chain uses TRBV30 and TRBJ1-4; D is undetermined. This CDR3 has 13 residues. Germline loops: CDR1 GTSNPN, CDR2 SVGIG (reference sequence). Trimming shortened V by 1 base and J by 5 bases, and 8 bases separated the two germline ends. DNA of the CDR3: TGTGCCTGGAGTGGGAATTTAAATGAAAAACTGTTTTTT. Amino acids: CAWSGNLNEKLFF. The full variable domain, rest sourced from reference TRBV30 and TRBJ1-4, is SQTIHQWPATLVQPVGSPLSLECTVEGTSNPNLYWYRQAAGRGLQLLFYSVGIGQISSEVPQNLSASRPQDRQFILSSKKLLLSDSGFYLCAWSGNLNEKLFFGSGTQLSVL.

The chain employs TRBV30 and TRBJ1-6, with unresolved D. This CDR3 spans 9 amino acids. The germline gives CDR1 GTSNPN, CDR2 SVGIG (reference sequence). Between the trimmed V and J ends, which lost 5 bases and 12 bases, there was a span of 5 bases. CDR3 bases: TGTGCCTGGGGGGAACCCCTCCACTTT. As protein: CAWGEPLHF.

On this clone: This CDR3 is also generated by other DNA sequences in the sample. The chain uses TRBV19 and TRBJ1-2; D remains ambiguous. CDR3 length: 13 residues. Germline V lookup: CDR1 LNHDA, CDR2 SQIVND (reference sequence). V shed 4 bases and J shed 2 bases, with 8 bases lying between them. CDR3: CASSKTENYGYTF. CDR3 bases: TGTGCCAGTAGTAAGACCGAAAACTATGGCTACACCTTC.

The gene calls are TRBV6-5 and TRBJ2-1; a weak D match, TRBD1 (6 bases). V lost 8 bases, J lost 10 bases, and 18 bases lay in between. From germline, CDR1 is MNHEY and CDR2 SVGAGI. This CDR3 has 13 residues. CDR3 loop: CASQSPGVREQFF. CDR3 sequence (DNA): TGTGCCAGCCAATCTCCAGGGGTACGGGAGCAGTTCTTC.

This clone has a handful of counts. The chain has TRBV6-1 and TRBJ2-3; 7 bases fit TRBD1. There are 14 residues in the CDR3. The germline V gene has CDR1 MNHNS and CDR2 SASEGT. The ends lost 8 bases at V and 2 bases at J; junction bases unmatched: 7. CDR3 residues: CASVRDSNTDTQYF. Written as DNA, the CDR3 is TGTGCCAGCGTACGGGACAGTAACACAGATACGCAGTATTTT.

This clone has more than one count but fewer than ten. This chain connects TRBV7-9 to TRBJ1-4; D remains ambiguous. Trimming shortened V by 6 bases and J by 8 bases, and 16 bases separated the two germline ends. The CDR3 is 14 residues long. Per germline, CDR1 SEHNR and CDR2 FQNEAQ (reference sequence). The DNA of the CDR3 is TGTGCCAGCAGTCCTTCCGGGAGAGGGGAAAAACTGTTTTTT. It codes for CASSPSGRGEKLFF. Combining the CDR3 with reference TRBV7-9 and TRBJ1-4 gives the whole variable domain DTGVSQNPRHKITKRGQNVTFRCDPISEHNRLYWYRQTLGQGPEFLTYFQNEAQLEKSRLLSDRFSAERPKGSFSTLEIQRTEQGDSAMYLCASSPSGRGEKLFFGSGTQLSVL.

This clone was seen once. V usage is TRBV15 and J usage is TRBJ1-6, with TRBD1 matching 9 bases. The length of the CDR3 is 14 residues. Germline CDR1 reads LNHNV; CDR2 reads YYDKDF (reference sequence). V shed 4 bases, J shed 11 bases, and the junction held 6 bases outside the gene matches. CDR3 DNA sequence: TGTGCCACCAGCATCCCTGGACAGGGGACACCCCTCCACTTT. This gives the protein CATSIPGQGTPLHF. The entire variable domain, with the rest obtained from reference TRBV15 and TRBJ1-6, is as follows: DAMVIQNPRYQVTQFGKPVTLSCSQTLNHNVMYWYQQKSSQAPKLLFHYYDKDFNNEADTPDNFQSRRPNTSFCFLDIRSPGLGDTAMYLCATSIPGQGTPLHFGNGTRLTVT.

The V and J genes are TRBV10-3 and TRBJ2-4, with D maybe TRBD2 (6 bases). The V and J ends lost 10 bases and 0 bases respectively, with 19 bases between them. The CDR3 is made up of 16 amino acids. CDR1 is ENHRY, CDR2 SYGVKD, per germline. CDR3 in amino acids: CATGTGRTLAKNIQYF. CDR3 DNA sequence: TGTGCCACCGGAACGGGGAGGACATTAGCCAAAAACATTCAGTACTTC.

This clone was observed many times. The chain recombines TRBV6-5 with TRBJ2-7, with 10 bases matching TRBD1. Unmatched junction bases numbered 3, after V lost 0 bases and J lost 1 base. CDR3 length: 16 amino acids. From germline, CDR1 is MNHEY and CDR2 SVGAGI. CDR3: CASSYSVGQGSYEQYF. The CDR3 region has the DNA TGTGCCAGCAGTTACTCGGTGGGACAGGGGTCCTACGAGCAGTACTTC.

The chain is built from TRBV30 and TRBJ1-6; D unresolved. The CDR3 sequence is 12 residues long. Trimming took 3 bases from V and 10 from J, leaving 10 bases between them. CDR1 and CDR2 from the germline V gene are GTSNPN and SVGIG (reference sequence). CDR3 region: CAWSYSASPLHF. The DNA of the CDR3 is TGTGCCTGGAGCTACTCTGCATCACCCCTCCACTTT.